This TCR beta chain was identified in a study of blood T cell repertoires in COVID-19. TCRdb's copy holds only in-frame clones and misses some; the assay was immunoSEQ multiplex PCR. The data hold about 120,000 clones, with over 80% observed a single time. V was shortened by 5 bases and J by 10 bases, with 9 bases between the two germline ends. This CDR3 is built from 12 residues. Germline V CDR1 and CDR2: MGHDK, SYGVNS. Sample: peripheral blood. The origin of this receptor is a woman in her 70s with acute or convalescent COVID-19. This chain links TRBV25-1 with TRBJ1-6, with a possible D match to TRBD1 (6 bases). CDR3 amino acids: CASSQGLSPLHF. The CDR3 DNA sequence: TGTGCCAGCAGTCAGGGGTTGTCACCCCTCCACTTT.